One and the same sample provided the 25 T cell receptor beta chains below, sequenced in a study of shared clonotypes between healthy human individuals. Naive CD8 cells comprised CD45RO-negative, CCR7-positively selected cells, excluding terminally differentiated effector memory CD45RA+ cells. Libraries were prepared by immunoSEQ multiplex PCR; TCRdb keeps only in-frame clonotypes and omits some of them. Of millions of clones in the sample, roughly 95% were seen once. The sequenced material came from naive CD8+ T cells sorted from blood. These receptor sequences come from a man aged 18 to 29 in good health.

This clone was found once. This sample includes further DNA sequences coding for the same CDR3. V is TRBV19 and J is TRBJ2-7, with 13 bases that match TRBD2. This CDR3 comprises 15 residues. J was trimmed by 4 bases and V by 3 bases; bases with no gene match: 3. CDR1 is LNHDA and CDR2 is SQIVND in the germline V gene (reference sequence). The CDR3 loop reads CASSIGLAGAYEQYF. The CDR3 bases are TGTGCCAGTAGTATTGGACTAGCGGGAGCATACGAGCAGTACTTC.

This clone has just one count. The chain joins TRBV6-5 to TRBJ1-1, with a possible D match to TRBD1 (5 bases). Looked up from germline, CDR1 is MNHEY and CDR2 is SVGAGI. This CDR3 has 13 amino acids. V was pared by 7 bases and J by 4 bases, with 13 bases between. Here the CDR3 DNA reads TGTGCCAGCACCCCAGGGACCTCCACTGAAGCTTTCTTT. Protein: CASTPGTSTEAFF.

Regarding this clone: The sample contains more than one DNA sequence encoding this CDR3. V and J are TRBV6-1 and TRBJ2-7, with 10 bases identical to TRBD1. Germline lookup yields CDR1 MNHNS and CDR2 SASEGT. This CDR3 is 14 amino acids long. V lost 1 base to trimming and J lost 4 bases; unmatched junction nucleotides: 1. CDR3 protein: CASSEGTGGYEQYF. The DNA of the CDR3 is TGTGCCAGCAGTGAAGGGACAGGGGGGTACGAGCAGTACTTC.

The V call is TRBV27, the J call TRBJ2-1, with TRBD1 identical over 8 bases. Germline values: CDR1 MNHEY, CDR2 SMNVEV (reference sequence). V gave up 5 bases and J gave up 3 bases; unmatched junction bases: 6. The CDR3 has 15 amino acids. CDR3 coding DNA: TGTGCCAGCAGTGCTGGACAGGGACTCTACAATGAGCAGTTCTTC. The encoded protein is CASSAGQGLYNEQFF.

CDR3 nucleotides: TGTGCCAGCAGTGGGGACAGGGGGCAAGAGGAAAAACTGTTTTTT. It yields the protein CASSGDRGQEEKLFF. The rearrangement uses TRBV2 and TRBJ1-4; TRBD1 agrees at 12 bases. V trimming: 4 bases; J trimming: 8 bases; junction bases outside the gene matches: 5. CDR1 is SNHLY and CDR2 is FYNNEI in the germline V gene. The CDR3 has 15 residues.

As to this clone: This CDR3 is also generated by other DNA sequences in the sample. CDR3 DNA: TGTGCCAGCAGCTGGGACAGGGGTTCACCCCTCCACTTT. Protein: CASSWDRGSPLHF. The chain uses TRBV5-6 and TRBJ1-6; TRBD1 matches at 10 bases. V lost 3 bases to trimming and J lost 9 bases; unmatched junction nucleotides: 0. The germline gives CDR1 SGHDT, CDR2 YYEEEE. The CDR3 totals 13 residues.

The chain joins TRBV27 to TRBJ2-7, with 10 bases aligning to TRBD2. The trim removed 5 bases at V and 2 bases at J, leaving 3 bases unmatched. CDR1 and CDR2 from the germline V gene are MNHEY and SMNVEV (reference sequence). This CDR3 contains 14 residues. The CDR3 sequence: CASSVSGRAYEQYF. As DNA, the CDR3 is TGTGCCAGCAGTGTAAGCGGGAGGGCCTACGAGCAGTACTTC.

The chain carries TRBV11-2 and TRBJ2-5; D perhaps matches TRBD1 (6 bases). Germline lookup yields CDR1 SGHAT and CDR2 FQNNGV. Trimming shortened V by 5 bases and J by 3 bases, and 19 bases separated the two germline ends. The CDR3 sequence is 16 residues long. CDR3 bases: TGTGCCAGCAGCGAAATTGGGACATTAAGTGAAGAGACCCAGTACTTC. Protein: CASSEIGTLSEETQYF.

The V and J genes are TRBV10-2 and TRBJ1-5; D is undetermined. CDR1 and CDR2 (germline): WSHSY, SAAADI. V shed 8 bases and J shed 4 bases, with 9 bases lying between them. The CDR3 is 12 amino acids. CDR3 region: CASATLNQPQHF. CDR3 nucleotide sequence: TGCGCCAGCGCAACGTTAAATCAGCCCCAGCATTTT.

V is TRBV6-7 and J is TRBJ2-7, with D unclear. TRBV6-7 is an ORF for which the function is uncertain. The CDR3 is 15 amino acids. Trimming removed 7 bases at V and 0 bases at J, with 16 bases between. The CDR3 DNA reads as TGTGCCAGCACCGTTAAAGATAAAAGCTCCTACGAGCAGTACTTC. Protein sequence: CASTVKDKSSYEQYF.

A note on this clone: Sequence at one end of the junction differs from germline and may be a read error. The V gene is TRBV7-7, the J gene TRBJ2-1; D remains unclear. From germline, CDR1 is SSHAT and CDR2 FNYEAQ (reference sequence). The CDR3 has 14 amino acids. CDR3 protein: CASSPPQARDEQFF. CDR3 DNA sequence: TGTGCTAGCAGCCCCCCCCAGGCTAGAGATGAGCAGTTCTTC. Drawing the rest from reference TRBV7-7 and TRBJ2-1, the complete variable domain is GAGVSQSPRYKVTKRGQDVTLRCDPISSHATLYWYQQALGQGPEFLTYFNYEAQPDKSGLPSDRFSAERPEGSISTLTIQRTEQRDSAMYRCASSPPQARDEQFFGPGTRLTVL.

Only one count was recorded for this clone. The chain carries TRBV18 and TRBJ2-1; D is possibly TRBD1 or TRBD2 (5 bases each). The CDR3 loop spans 15 amino acids. The V gene's germline CDR1 is KGHSH and CDR2 LQKENI. Trimming removed 1 base at V and 7 bases at J, with 14 bases between. The CDR3 region is CASSPREGQGNEQFF. The CDR3 nucleotides are TGTGCCAGCTCACCACGTGAGGGGCAAGGGAATGAGCAGTTCTTC.

This chain links TRBV27 with TRBJ1-2; 9 bases agree with TRBD1. This CDR3 has 16 amino acids. Germline V gives CDR1 MNHEY, CDR2 SMNVEV (reference sequence). V lost 2 bases, J lost 4 bases, and 8 bases stayed unmatched. The CDR3 loop reads CASSLSFVDRGYGYTF. CDR3 bases: TGTGCCAGCAGTTTAAGCTTCGTGGACAGGGGCTATGGCTACACCTTC.

CDR3 in amino acids: CASSLYREESPLHF. In DNA, the CDR3 is TGTGCCAGCAGCTTGTACAGGGAGGAGTCACCCCTCCACTTT. V gene TRBV5-6 combines with J gene TRBJ1-6; D might be TRBD1 (6 bases). Germline CDR1 reads SGHDT; CDR2 reads YYEEEE. CDR3 length: 14 residues. V gave up 1 base and J gave up 10 bases, with 12 bases separating them.

The chain links TRBV4-3 to TRBJ2-5, with unresolved D. Germline assignment: CDR1 LGHNA and CDR2 YSLEER. V was clipped by 0 bases and J by 0 bases, with 14 bases between them. This CDR3 is built from 17 residues. CDR3 loop: CASSQDWAEPYQETQYF. The CDR3 nucleotides read TGCGCCAGCAGCCAAGATTGGGCAGAGCCGTACCAAGAGACCCAGTACTTC.

This chain uses TRBV11-2 with TRBJ2-2; D call uncertain. V lost 2 bases, J lost 4 bases, and 14 bases lay in between. The CDR3 covers 16 residues. Germline V gene lookup returns CDR1 SGHAT and CDR2 FQNNGV. The CDR3 loop reads CASSLSTYGSTGELFF. CDR3 DNA sequence: TGTGCCAGCAGCTTAAGTACATATGGGTCCACCGGGGAGCTGTTTTTT.

The CDR3 coding sequence is TGCAGCGGCGGGACTAGCGGGAGCGAGACCCAGTACTTC. Protein: CSGGTSGSETQYF. The chain employs TRBV29-1 and TRBJ2-5, with 14 bases that match TRBD2. CDR3 length equals 13 residues. Germline CDR1 is SQVTM and CDR2 is ANQGSEA. The trim removed 7 bases at V and 5 bases at J, leaving 3 bases unmatched.

Concerning this clone itself: In the same sample, other DNA sequences code for this CDR3. The chain links TRBV5-4 to TRBJ2-7; D unclear. The V end lost 1 base, the J end lost 6 bases, and 8 bases lay between the germline ends. This CDR3 is built from 12 residues. Germline V gene lookup returns CDR1 SGHNT and CDR2 YYREEE (reference sequence). The CDR3 coding sequence is TGTGCCAGCAGCTTGTCCAGTGGCGAGCAGTACTTC. Amino acid sequence: CASSLSSGEQYF.

Note on this clone: Other DNA sequences in the same sample also yield this CDR3. The chain links TRBV7-9 to TRBJ2-7, with TRBD2 matching over 7 bases. Germline CDR1 and CDR2: SEHNR and FQNEAQ (reference sequence). Trimming removed 4 bases from V and 2 bases from J; junction bases left unmatched: 5. This CDR3 is built from 14 residues. The CDR3 loop is CASSSTGGTYEQYF. In DNA form, the CDR3 reads TGTGCCAGCAGCTCGACGGGAGGCACCTACGAGCAGTACTTC.

The CDR3 loop reads CASSSISGDEQYF. Here the CDR3 DNA reads TGTGCCAGCAGTTCGATTTCAGGGGACGAGCAGTACTTC. V usage is TRBV6-5 and J usage is TRBJ2-7; a weak D match, TRBD1 (6 bases). This CDR3 is built from 13 residues. CDR1 is MNHEY, CDR2 SVGAGI, per germline. V lost 4 bases and J 5 bases, leaving 12 bases between the germline ends.

Concerning this clone itself: The sample contains more than one DNA sequence encoding this CDR3. V is TRBV28 and J is TRBJ1-6; D uncertain. Germline CDR1 is MDHEN and CDR2 is SYDVKM. The V and J ends lost 2 bases and 7 bases respectively, with 6 bases between them. This CDR3 is 13 amino acids long. The CDR3 bases are TGTGCCAGCAGTTTAGGAAGGAATTCACCCCTCCACTTT. This codes for CASSLGRNSPLHF. Drawing the rest from reference TRBV28 and TRBJ1-6, the complete variable domain is DVKVTQSSRYLVKRTGEKVFLECVQDMDHENMFWYRQDPGLGLRLIYFSYDVKMKEKGDIPEGYSVSREKKERFSLILESASTNQTSMYLCASSLGRNSPLHFGNGTRLTVT.

The V and J genes are TRBV13 and TRBJ1-5; 9 bases align to TRBD1. Germline values: CDR1 PRHDT, CDR2 FYEKMQ (reference sequence). This CDR3 has 16 amino acids. The trim removed 2 bases at V and 7 bases at J, leaving 9 bases unmatched. The CDR3 nucleotides are TGTGCCAGCAGCTTATTTTTAACAGGGGGCGGCCAGCCCCAGCATTTT. Its translation is CASSLFLTGGGQPQHF.

The chain carries TRBV12-2 and TRBJ1-1; the D call of TRBD1 is as the table states it, not checked on the DNA. TRBV12-2 is tagged as a pseudogene. This CDR3 spans 15 amino acids. Written as DNA, the CDR3 is TGTGCAAGTCGCTTAGGGGGACAGGAGAACACTGAAGCTTTCTTT. Translated, it gives CASRLGGQENTEAFF.

J is TRBJ2-3 and V is TRBV9; weak D call: TRBD2 (7 bases). The CDR3 length is 15 residues. Germline CDR1 SGDLS, CDR2 YYNGEE. V lost 3 bases to trimming and J lost 0 bases, with 11 bases between them. CDR3 protein: CASSAGGASTDTQYF. CDR3 coding DNA: TGTGCCAGCAGCGCTGGGGGGGCTAGCACAGATACGCAGTATTTT. Looking up the rest from reference TRBV9 and TRBJ2-3 gives the full variable domain: DSGVTQTPKHLITATGQRVTLRCSPRSGDLSVYWYQQSLDQGLQFLIQYYNGEERAKGNILERFSAQQFPDLHSELNLSSLELGDSALYFCASSAGGASTDTQYFGPGTRLTVL.

The gene calls are TRBV9 and TRBJ1-1; 11 bases are a match to TRBD1. The CDR3 is 16 residues long. The J segment lost 1 base and the V segment lost 0 bases, leaving 2 bases of the junction unmatched. Looked up from germline, CDR1 is SGDLS and CDR2 is YYNGEE. CDR3 in amino acids: CASSVVDRGPNTEAFF. In DNA, the CDR3 is TGTGCCAGCAGCGTAGTGGACAGGGGGCCGAACACTGAAGCTTTCTTT.